The 16 T cell receptor beta chains given below trace back to one sample, sequenced in a study of T-cell memory formation after mild COVID-19. TCRdb reanalysed the 5' RACE reads using MiXCR and keeps one entry per CDR3 protein. Seen here are about 190,000 distinct CDR3 sequences, more than 9% observed once, and the top ten hold under 3.5%. Sequencing used PBMCs or a T cell subset sorted from them (not recorded which). These receptors all stem from a man between 18 and 35 years old who had mild COVID-19 (a few samples of this study predate the infection). Cell type and time point are not known.

The chain is built from TRBV19 and TRBJ2-1, with 7 nucleotides matching TRBD1. V was clipped by 5 bases and J by 4 bases; unmatched bases: 14. CDR1 is LNHDA, CDR2 SQIVND, per germline (reference sequence). The CDR3 loop spans 17 amino acids. CDR3 amino acids: CASSSLRGRLDYNEQFF. CDR3 DNA sequence: TGTGCCAGTAGTTCCCTGAGGGGGCGCCTGGATTACAATGAGCAGTTCTTC.

The chain combines TRBV7-8 with TRBJ2-5; D unclear. This CDR3 region has 16 residues. CDR1 is SGHVS and CDR2 is FQNEAQ in the germline V gene. V shed 1 base and J shed 1 base, with 13 bases lying between them. This chain's CDR3 is CASSLGQAHFQETQYF. Here the CDR3 DNA reads TGTGCCAGCAGCTTAGGTCAGGCGCACTTCCAAGAGACCCAGTACTTC.

This clonotype appeared many times. The chain combines TRBV7-9 with TRBJ1-5; 8 bases align to TRBD1. Trimming cost V 5 bases and J 4 bases; bases outside gene matches: 1. This CDR3 region has 13 residues. CDR1 SEHNR and CDR2 FQNEAQ come from the germline V gene (reference sequence). The CDR3 is CASSRQGNQPQHF. The DNA of the CDR3 is TGTGCCAGCAGCCGACAGGGGAATCAGCCCCAGCATTTT.

This clonotype was found many times. The chain carries TRBV20-1 and TRBJ2-5; D is ambiguous. The CDR3 contains 14 residues. Germline V gene sequence: CDR1 DFQATT, CDR2 SNEGSKA (reference sequence). Trimming stripped 0 bases from V and 0 bases from J, with 8 bases between. The CDR3 region has the DNA TGCAGTGCTAGAGAGGGTCTCCACCAAGAGACCCAGTACTTC. Translated: CSAREGLHQETQYF.

This clonotype was detected a few times. V usage is TRBV6-5 and J usage is TRBJ2-7; 8 nucleotides align to TRBD1. This CDR3 has 15 residues. Trimming at V came to 0 bases and at J to 3 bases, leaving 4 bases not matched to a gene. From germline, CDR1 is MNHEY and CDR2 SVGAGI. The chain's CDR3 is CASSYSTRGLYEQYF. The DNA for the CDR3 is TGTGCCAGCAGTTACTCAACCAGGGGGCTCTACGAGCAGTACTTC.

CDR3 bases: TGTGCCAGCAGCTTGTCCGGACAGCACTGGACGGAAGCTTTCTTT. Translation gives CASSLSGQHWTEAFF. The rearrangement uses TRBV7-2 and TRBJ1-1, with D perhaps matching TRBD1 (6 bases). The CDR3 runs to 15 residues. The V end was cut by 3 bases, the J end by 8 bases, with 19 bases between. Germline loops: CDR1 SGHTA, CDR2 FQGNSA.

The chain uses TRBV5-1 and TRBJ1-1; perhaps TRBD1 as D (6 bases). V was cut by 0 bases and J by 4 bases, with 13 bases left in between. The CDR3 runs to 15 residues. CDR1 is SGHRS and CDR2 is YFSETQ in the germline V gene. The CDR3 spells CASSLEGVLGTEAFF. The CDR3 region has the DNA TGCGCCAGCAGCTTGGAGGGGGTTCTGGGCACTGAAGCTTTCTTT.

The V call is TRBV27, the J call TRBJ1-2; TRBD1 matches at 10 bases. From germline, CDR1 is MNHEY and CDR2 SMNVEV (reference sequence). The CDR3 is made up of 15 amino acids. J was trimmed by 2 bases and V by 8 bases; bases with no gene match: 8. The CDR3 sequence: CASGGQGSINYGYTF. Written as DNA, the CDR3 is TGTGCCAGCGGGGGACAGGGGTCAATAAACTATGGCTACACCTTC.

This clonotype has a count of ten or more. The chain carries TRBV28 and TRBJ1-6; 10 bases fit TRBD1. J gave up 10 bases and V 4 bases, and 4 bases lay outside the gene matches. From germline, CDR1 is MDHEN and CDR2 SYDVKM. This CDR3 spans 14 amino acids. CDR3: CASSSDRGRSPLHF. The CDR3 region has the DNA TGTGCCAGCAGTTCGGACAGGGGGAGGTCACCCCTCCACTTT.

The V and J genes are TRBV4-3 and TRBJ2-1, with D perhaps matching TRBD1 or TRBD2 (5 bases each). The CDR3 covers 15 residues. V shed 1 base and J shed 2 bases, with 9 bases lying between them. In germline, CDR1 is LGHNA, CDR2 YSLEER. The CDR3 loop reads CASSQVQGPYNEQFF. The CDR3, as DNA: TGCGCCAGCAGCCAAGTCCAGGGACCCTACAATGAGCAGTTCTTC.

This clonotype has only a few counts. The J gene is TRBJ1-1, the V gene TRBV4-3; 9 bases agree with TRBD1. This CDR3 is built from 16 residues. J lost 3 bases, V lost 0 bases, and 5 bases had no gene match. Germline CDR1 is LGHNA and CDR2 is YSLEER. CDR3 nucleotide sequence: TGCGCCAGCAGCCAAGATCGGGGGACAGGGTACACTGAAGCTTTCTTT. Translation: CASSQDRGTGYTEAFF.

The genes are TRBV7-2 and TRBJ2-7; D gene uncertain. The germline CDR1 and CDR2 sequences are SGHTA and FQGNSA. The germline V and J ends were trimmed by 1 base and 2 bases, with 9 bases remaining between them. This CDR3 has 14 amino acids. CDR3 nucleotide sequence: TGTGCCAGCAGCTTAGGTTTGTTAGCCTACGAGCAGTACTTC. Protein sequence: CASSLGLLAYEQYF. The entire variable domain, with the rest obtained from reference TRBV7-2 and TRBJ2-7, is as follows: GAGVSQSPSNKVTEKGKDVELRCDPISGHTALYWYRQSLGQGLEFLIYFQGNSAPDKSGLPSDRFSAERTGGSVSTLTIQRTQQEDSAVYLCASSLGLLAYEQYFGPGTRLTVT.

The genes are TRBV4-2 and TRBJ2-3, with TRBD1 matching over 7 bases. With 1 base clipped from V and 3 bases from J, the junction kept 4 bases outside the gene matches. The CDR3 is made up of 15 amino acids. CDR1 and CDR2 (germline): LGHNA, YNFKEQ. In nucleotides, the CDR3 is TGTGCCAGCAGCCAAGGGACAGGCGCGACAGATACGCAGTATTTT. This sequence encodes CASSQGTGATDTQYF.

The rearrangement uses TRBV7-6 and TRBJ2-5; the match to TRBD1 covers 7 bases. The germline gives CDR1 SGHVS, CDR2 FNYEAQ. V lost 1 base and J lost 5; bases outside the gene matches: 10. The CDR3 length is 16 residues. The CDR3 reads CASSLGGTAGWETQYF. For the CDR3, the DNA is TGTGCCAGCAGCTTAGGGGGGACAGCTGGGTGGGAGACCCAGTACTTC.

The chain joins TRBV19 to TRBJ1-5; weak D call: TRBD1 (5 bases). Germline V lookup: CDR1 LNHDA, CDR2 SQIVND (reference sequence). This CDR3 spans 15 amino acids. Trimming cost V 3 bases and J 3 bases, with 12 bases left between them. In DNA, the CDR3 is TGTGCCAGTAGTATGGCCCAGGGACCCAATCAGCCCCAGCATTTT. Protein sequence: CASSMAQGPNQPQHF.

This clonotype appeared a few times. This sequence joins TRBV4-2 and TRBJ2-3; 7 bases align to TRBD2. This CDR3 contains 14 residues. The germline V gene has CDR1 LGHNA and CDR2 YNFKEQ. V lost 3 bases, J lost 5 bases, and 5 bases stayed unmatched. The CDR3 loop is CASSQTGLGDTQYF. The CDR3 coding sequence is TGTGCCAGCAGCCAGACCGGACTAGGAGATACGCAGTATTTT.